This entry features one T cell receptor (beta chain) sequence. This entry belongs to a study of blood T cells in healthy people across ages. This CDR3 spans 11 amino acids. V dropped 1 base and J dropped 12 bases, with 12 bases sitting between them. The germline V gene encodes CDR1 SQVTM and CDR2 ANQGSEA. Together with a sample-barcoded 5' primer, a J-beta primer mix was included in a second PCR lasting about 7 to 12 cycles. All samples yielded 2.5 million or more CDR3-containing paired-end reads. TCRdb reprocessed the 5' RACE reads via MiXCR and lists one record per CDR3 protein. The repertoire holds about 780,000 distinct CDR3 sequences, with around 25% as singletons. This sample was shared with a second study, whose subject was T cells of mothers and their children. That report notes: Addition of sample barcodes and 2-4 random nucleotides occurred through the M1S primer of the second PCR.

The chain employs TRBV29-1 and TRBJ1-1; no clear D gene. This receptor was identified in a boy aged 10-17 years in good health. The sequencing input was blood. CDR3 sequence reads: CSVEGPMITFF. The CDR3 DNA reads as TGCAGCGTTGAAGGGCCTATGATAACTTTCTTT.